The present entry profiles one TCR beta chain with its context. The germline CDR1 and CDR2 sequences are LGHDT and YNNKEL (reference sequence). The CDR3 runs 15 residues. V was trimmed by 0 bases and J by 0 bases, leaving 6 bases between them. The data were obtained in a study of blood T cell repertoires in COVID-19. Study details: Samples of COVID-19 (acute and convalescent) were obtained from the United States, Italy and Spain. From T cells, B-cell-depleted T cells, or PBMCs came the material, which was cDNA or gDNA.

Per the original methods: Estimated nucleated cell counts came from reference gene primer amplification. TCRdb's table, derived via immunoSEQ multiplex PCR, lists solely in-frame clones and lacks some. V, J and clone size were drawn from that table, and D and trimming were deduced from the DNA. In the table there are some 250,000 clones, around 86% of which are singletons. Sequencing was done on a sample of peripheral blood. The rearrangement uses TRBV3-1 (or the pseudogene TRBV3-2) and TRBJ1-3; D remains ambiguous. The source is an older woman with active or convalescent COVID-19. The CDR3: CASSQDSLSGNTIYF. In nucleotides, the CDR3 is TGTGCCAGCAGCCAAGACAGTCTCTCTGGAAACACCATATATTTT.